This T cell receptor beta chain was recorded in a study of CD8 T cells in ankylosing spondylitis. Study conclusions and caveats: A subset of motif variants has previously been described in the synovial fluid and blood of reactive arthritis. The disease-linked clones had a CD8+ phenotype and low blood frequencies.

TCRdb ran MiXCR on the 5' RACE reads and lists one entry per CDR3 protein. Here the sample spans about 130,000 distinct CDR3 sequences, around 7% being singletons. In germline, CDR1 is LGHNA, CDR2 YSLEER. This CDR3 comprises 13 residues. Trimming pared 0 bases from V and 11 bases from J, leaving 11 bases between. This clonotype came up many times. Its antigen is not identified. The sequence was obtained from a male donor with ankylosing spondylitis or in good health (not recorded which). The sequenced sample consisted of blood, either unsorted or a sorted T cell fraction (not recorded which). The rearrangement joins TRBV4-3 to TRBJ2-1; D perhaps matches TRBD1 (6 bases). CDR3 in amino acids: CASSQEPRDKQFF. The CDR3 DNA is TGCGCCAGCAGCCAAGAACCCCGGGACAAGCAGTTCTTC.